The 27 T cell receptor beta chains in this list originate from one sample, sequenced in a study of cytotoxic CD8 clonotypes in ibrutinib-treated CLL. Sequencing used immunoSEQ multiplex PCR; TCRdb keeps in-frame clones, though not all of them. The profile covers over 200,000 clones, with more than 70% appearing a single time and 9.5% to 12% taken by the ten largest. The source material was PBMCs, sampled after 12 months of ibrutinib treatment. The receptors here all came from a human donor with chronic lymphocytic leukemia.

This clone turned up a few times. This chain joins TRBV2 and TRBJ2-1; the D is unclear. CDR1 SNHLY and CDR2 FYNNEI come from the germline V gene. The CDR3 length is 13 residues. V lost 3 bases and J 6 bases, leaving 9 bases between the germline ends. In nucleotides, the CDR3 is TGTGCCAGCAGTGATCAAGGGTTCAATGAGCAGTTCTTC. Translating it yields CASSDQGFNEQFF. Complete variable domain (other parts from reference TRBV2 and TRBJ2-1): EPEVTQTPSHQVTQMGQEVILRCVPISNHLYFYWYRQILGQKVEFLVSFYNNEISEKSEIFDDQFSVERPDGSNFTLKIRSTKLEDSAMYFCASSDQGFNEQFFGPGTRLTVL.

This chain uses TRBV11-2 with TRBJ2-7, with 12 bases fitting TRBD1. Germline V gene lookup returns CDR1 SGHAT and CDR2 FQNNGV. V lost 0 bases, J lost 7 bases, and 4 bases stayed unmatched. The length of the CDR3 is 15 residues. CDR3 sequence reads: CASSLEGQGAREQYF. DNA of the CDR3: TGTGCCAGCAGCTTAGAGGGACAGGGGGCGAGAGAGCAGTACTTC.

The rearrangement joins TRBV29-1 to TRBJ1-5; tentative D call: TRBD1 (5 bases). V was pared by 5 bases and J by 7 bases, with 12 bases between. Germline CDR1 SQVTM, CDR2 ANQGSEA. The CDR3 has 12 residues. CDR3 nucleotide sequence: TGCAGCGTTATGGGGGTGGGCCAGCCCCAGCATTTT. It encodes CSVMGVGQPQHF.

The chain uses TRBV2 and TRBJ1-6; D is unresolved. CDR1 is SNHLY, CDR2 FYNNEI, per germline. The CDR3 is 13 amino acids. The V end was cut by 2 bases, the J end by 11 bases, with 10 bases between. CDR3 DNA sequence: TGTGCCAGCAGTGAATTTGATCGGACACCCCTCCACTTT. Translating gives CASSEFDRTPLHF.

This chain uses TRBV9 with TRBJ1-4, with D possibly being TRBD1 (6 bases). This CDR3 is 15 amino acids long. CDR1 and CDR2 from the germline V gene are SGDLS and YYNGEE. V lost 0 bases, J lost 4 bases, and 10 bases lay in between. The DNA for the CDR3 is TGTGCCAGCAGCGTAGCGGGACACCTTAATGAAAAACTGTTTTTT. Translated, it gives CASSVAGHLNEKLFF.

The chain employs TRBV4-1 and TRBJ2-1; D gene ambiguous. The CDR3 contains 13 residues. CDR1 MGHRA and CDR2 YSYEKL come from the germline V gene. V lost 3 bases and J lost 9, with 12 bases in between. The CDR3 region has the DNA TGCGCCAGCAGCCAGGAAAATTCCGTTGAGCAGTTCTTC. Its protein is CASSQENSVEQFF.

V and J are TRBV18 and TRBJ2-5, with 11 bases matching TRBD2. Germline assignment: CDR1 KGHSH and CDR2 LQKENI. This CDR3 region has 16 residues. Unmatched junction bases numbered 13, after V lost 3 bases and J lost 10 bases. CDR3 in DNA: TGTGCCAGCTCACCGAGGGGGACTAGCGGTCCTGGAGACCAGTACTTC. It encodes CASSPRGTSGPGDQYF.

V gene TRBV6-5 combines with J gene TRBJ1-1; D is possibly TRBD1 (6 bases). The germline V and J ends were trimmed by 6 bases and 5 bases, with 13 bases remaining between them. The germline V gene encodes CDR1 MNHEY and CDR2 SVGAGI. This CDR3 spans 13 amino acids. CDR3 in DNA: TGTGCCAGCAGACTCTCAGGACAGACTGAAGCTTTCTTT. This gives the protein CASRLSGQTEAFF.

V gene TRBV5-8 combines with J gene TRBJ2-5; 9 bases are a match to TRBD1. Looked up from germline, CDR1 is SGHTS and CDR2 is YDEGEE. This CDR3 region has 14 residues. V trimming: 3 bases; J trimming: 4 bases; junction bases outside the gene matches: 4. The CDR3 spells CASSWDRVGETQYF. Written as DNA, the CDR3 is TGTGCCAGCAGCTGGGACAGGGTGGGAGAGACCCAGTACTTC.

V gene TRBV7-3 combines with J gene TRBJ2-2; weak D call: TRBD1 (5 bases). Germline V gene sequence: CDR1 SGHTA, CDR2 FQGTGA. The CDR3 covers 15 residues. The ends were cut back, 1 base at V and 6 bases at J, with 12 bases in the middle. CDR3 amino acids: CASSLSQGSAGELFF. The CDR3 nucleotides read TGTGCCAGCAGCTTAAGCCAGGGTTCCGCCGGGGAGCTGTTTTTT.

The chain employs TRBV7-9 and TRBJ2-1; D not resolved. CDR3 size: 15 residues. V was shortened by 7 bases and J by 6 bases, with 19 bases between the two germline ends. Germline assignment: CDR1 SEHNR and CDR2 FQNEAQ (reference sequence). The CDR3 loop reads CASTESGIPGNEQFF. For the CDR3, the DNA is TGTGCCAGCACCGAAAGTGGCATTCCAGGCAATGAGCAGTTCTTC.

This CDR3 reads CASSYEGELYGYTF. CDR3 nucleotides: TGTGCCAGCAGTTACGAAGGGGAGCTCTATGGCTACACCTTC. This sequence joins TRBV6-5 and TRBJ1-2, with a tentative D call TRBD1 (5 bases). Trimming stripped 2 bases from V and 4 bases from J, with 11 bases between. The CDR3 extends over 14 amino acids. Germline loops: CDR1 MNHEY, CDR2 SVGAGI.

V and J are TRBV7-9 and TRBJ1-3, with D perhaps matching TRBD1 (6 bases). Germline V lookup: CDR1 SEHNR, CDR2 FQNEAQ (reference sequence). V was trimmed by 4 bases and J by 2 bases, leaving 12 bases between them. CDR3 length: 15 amino acids. The CDR3 DNA is TGTGCCAGCAGCTCGACAGGCGAGCCTGGAAACACCATATATTTT. Its translation: CASSSTGEPGNTIYF.

This chain connects TRBV5-1 to TRBJ2-3; 9 nucleotides line up with TRBD1. Germline V gene lookup returns CDR1 SGHRS and CDR2 YFSETQ. The CDR3 is 15 amino acids. J lost 5 bases, V lost 7 bases, and 11 bases had no gene match. As DNA, the CDR3 is TGCGCCAGCCGAATCCGGGACAGGGTCAGAGATACGCAGTATTTT. Protein sequence: CASRIRDRVRDTQYF.

This rearrangement joins TRBV5-1 to TRBJ2-6; D possibly corresponds to TRBD1 (6 bases). Germline lookup yields CDR1 SGHRS and CDR2 YFSETQ. The V end was cut by 4 bases, the J end by 1 base, with 12 bases between. The CDR3 runs to 16 residues. This CDR3 is CASSVPTGSGANVLTF. CDR3 sequence (DNA): TGCGCCAGCAGCGTGCCTACAGGGTCTGGGGCCAACGTCCTGACTTTC.

This clone was seen just once. The chain carries TRBV19 and TRBJ1-5; D call uncertain. V was shortened by 4 bases and J by 4 bases, with 11 bases between the two germline ends. Per germline, CDR1 LNHDA and CDR2 SQIVND (reference sequence). This CDR3 is built from 14 residues. The CDR3 region is CASSTPTENQPQHF. CDR3 coding DNA: TGTGCCAGTAGTACCCCAACAGAGAATCAGCCCCAGCATTTT.

The chain uses TRBV7-6 and TRBJ2-2, with TRBD2 identical over 7 bases. CDR1 and CDR2 (germline): SGHVS, FNYEAQ. The CDR3 length is 15 residues. V shed 5 bases and J 3 bases; nucleotides not matched to a gene: 6. CDR3 DNA sequence: TGTGCCAGCAGCCGCGGGGGACCTTACACCGGGGAGCTGTTTTTT. Amino acids: CASSRGGPYTGELFF.

The V call is TRBV28, the J call TRBJ1-2; possibly TRBD1 for D (5 bases). The V and J ends lost 5 bases and 7 bases respectively, with 11 bases between them. The germline CDR1 and CDR2 sequences are MDHEN and SYDVKM. The CDR3 is 12 amino acids. CDR3 in amino acids: CASSPRETGYTF. The CDR3 DNA is TGTGCCAGCAGTCCCAGGGAAACTGGCTACACCTTC.

CDR3 protein: CASSQRSENQPQHF. In DNA form, the CDR3 reads TGCGCCAGCAGCCAGAGATCAGAGAATCAGCCCCAGCATTTT. This sequence joins TRBV4-1 and TRBJ1-5; D not certain. CDR1 and CDR2 (germline): MGHRA, YSYEKL. The CDR3 length is 14 residues. V was clipped by 3 bases and J by 4 bases, with 10 bases between them.

This chain links TRBV7-8 with TRBJ2-3; maybe TRBD1 (6 bases). Germline V gives CDR1 SGHVS, CDR2 FQNEAQ. This CDR3 is 15 amino acids long. The ends were cut back, 3 bases at V and 2 bases at J, with 12 bases in the middle. This CDR3 is CASSFWTADTDTQYF. Here the CDR3 DNA reads TGTGCCAGCAGCTTTTGGACAGCCGACACAGATACGCAGTATTTT.

The genes are TRBV21-1 and TRBJ1-2; the listed D gene, TRBD1, was not tested against the DNA. TRBV21-1 is given as a pseudogene. CDR3 size: 17 residues. The CDR3 sequence is CASSRPKTGGAGYGYTF. The DNA for the CDR3 is TGTGCCAGCAGCAGGCCAAAGACAGGGGGCGCGGGCTATGGCTACACCTTC.

This clone was counted once. The CDR3 protein is CASSLGRLGHYGYTF. The DNA for the CDR3 is TGTGCCAGCAGCTTAGGTCGTTTGGGACACTATGGCTACACCTTC. The chain employs TRBV13 and TRBJ1-2; D might be TRBD1 (5 bases). The V and J ends lost 0 bases and 3 bases respectively, with 11 bases between them. CDR1 and CDR2 from the germline V gene are PRHDT and FYEKMQ (reference sequence). This CDR3 is 15 amino acids long.

Only a few counts were recorded for this clone. The chain carries TRBV30 and TRBJ1-5, with D perhaps matching TRBD1 (5 bases). Trimming pared 2 bases from V and 6 bases from J, leaving 11 bases between. From germline, CDR1 is GTSNPN and CDR2 SVGIG (reference sequence). The length of the CDR3 is 13 residues. As DNA, the CDR3 is TGTGCCTGGAGTTCAGGGAATAGTCAGCCCCAGCATTTT. This codes for CAWSSGNSQPQHF.

This chain connects TRBV6-1 to TRBJ2-1; D gene ambiguous. V was shortened by 8 bases and J by 4 bases, with 12 bases between the two germline ends. The CDR3 length is 13 residues. Germline V gives CDR1 MNHNS, CDR2 SASEGT. The CDR3 DNA is TGTGCCAGCGTATACGGATTGTACAATGAGCAGTTCTTC. Translating gives CASVYGLYNEQFF.

The chain is built from TRBV10-1 and TRBJ1-4; D call uncertain. CDR1 and CDR2 from the germline V gene are WNHNN and SYGVQD (reference sequence). With 2 bases removed from V and 7 bases from J, the gap between germline ends came to 11 bases. This CDR3 region has 14 residues. CDR3 in DNA: TGCGCCAGCAGTGAGGAGGGCTCTGGTGAAAAACTGTTTTTT. Translating it yields CASSEEGSGEKLFF.

This clone has more than one count but fewer than ten. This chain connects TRBV6-4 to TRBJ2-1; the D call may be TRBD1 or TRBD2 (6 bases each). The CDR3 is 15 residues long. Trimming took 2 bases from V and 4 from J, leaving 12 bases between them. Germline lookup yields CDR1 MRHNA and CDR2 SNTAGT. The CDR3: CASSDAPGAYNEQFF. The CDR3 nucleotides are TGTGCCAGCAGTGACGCCCCGGGGGCGTACAATGAGCAGTTCTTC.

J is TRBJ2-7 and V is TRBV5-6; 9 bases are a match to TRBD1. This CDR3 contains 15 residues. Germline V gives CDR1 SGHDT, CDR2 YYEEEE. Germline trimming cut 3 bases from V and 4 bases from J; bases unmatched to any gene: 8. CDR3 sequence: CASSSPPGQGYEQYF. CDR3 nucleotide sequence: TGTGCCAGCAGCTCCCCACCGGGACAGGGTTACGAGCAGTACTTC.